A selection of T cell receptor beta chains follows, all from one sample in a study of human T cells and chemical hapten exposure. Each CDR3 protein gets one entry after TCRdb re-called the RACE reads with MiXCR. The profile shows 95,000 to 100,000 distinct CDR3 sequences, around 12% of them singletons. The sequenced sample was whole blood, obtained in connection with sensitization to the hapten diphenylcyclopropenone (DPC). Source of these receptors: a middle-aged woman with alopecia areata. Some clones in this sample may be carry-over from other donors' samples. CDR3s include the opening cysteine and the closing phenylalanine or tryptophan. A D gene is named only where the DNA matches it firmly. Not all rows give a size; the values are once, few, many and, for expanded clones, a class.

v_call: TRBV7-9; d_call: -; cdr3_length: 16; j_call: TRBJ2-5; clone_size: -; cdr3_nt: TGTGCCAGCAGCCCCAGGGCCTCCATTTGGAAAGAGACCCAGTACTTC; cdr3_aa: CASSPRASIWKETQYF
v_call: TRBV29-1; d_call: -; cdr3_length: 12; j_call: TRBJ1-2; clone_size: few; cdr3_nt: TGCAGCGTTGGTGAGGGAAGGTATGGCTACACCTTC; cdr3_aa: CSVGEGRYGYTF
v_call: TRBV29-1; d_call: -; cdr3_length: 11; j_call: TRBJ1-1; clone_size: many; cdr3_nt: TGCAGCGTAGGACAGCCCCCTGAAGCTTTCTTT; cdr3_aa: CSVGQPPEAFF
v_call: TRBV6-6; d_call: -; cdr3_length: 14; j_call: TRBJ1-2; clone_size: many; cdr3_nt: TGTGCCAGCAGCCCCGACAGCCCATTCAGTGGCTACACCTTC; cdr3_aa: CASSPDSPFSGYTF
v_call: TRBV12-3/TRBV12-4; d_call: -; cdr3_length: 15; j_call: TRBJ1-5; clone_size: -; cdr3_nt: TGTGCCAGCAGATACGGGATCGATTGGAATCAGCCCCAGCATTTT; cdr3_aa: CASRYGIDWNQPQHF
v_call: TRBV7-9; d_call: -; cdr3_length: 13; j_call: TRBJ2-1; clone_size: -; cdr3_nt: TGTGCCAGCAGCTTGGGGCTAGTGAATGAGCAGTTCTTC; cdr3_aa: CASSLGLVNEQFF
v_call: TRBV18; d_call: -; cdr3_length: 13; j_call: TRBJ2-3; clone_size: few; cdr3_nt: TGTGCCAGCTCACCACCGGTAGCGGATACGCAGTATTTT; cdr3_aa: CASSPPVADTQYF
v_call: TRBV28; d_call: TRBD1; cdr3_length: 15; j_call: TRBJ1-1; clone_size: -; cdr3_nt: TGTGCCAGCAGTATGTGGACAGGCATGAACACTGAAGCTTTCTTT; cdr3_aa: CASSMWTGMNTEAFF
v_call: TRBV7-2; d_call: -; cdr3_length: 13; j_call: TRBJ1-1; clone_size: few; cdr3_nt: TGTGCCAGCAGCTTTGACCTGAACACTGAAGCTTTCTTT; cdr3_aa: CASSFDLNTEAFF
v_call: TRBV20-1; d_call: -; cdr3_length: 15; j_call: TRBJ2-7; clone_size: many; cdr3_nt: TGCAGTGCCCCTGGTCGGGGAAGCGAAGCCTCCGAGCAGTACTTC; cdr3_aa: CSAPGRGSEASEQYF